This T cell receptor beta chain was documented in a study of cytomegalovirus exposure and HLA in healthy donors (dated 2017 in TCRdb). Some background on the complete study: An earlier analysis of several hundred of the donors reported approximately 280 Gb of sequence data and about 120 million unique TCR beta sequences obtained from about 170 million T cells. The study aimed to test whether signatures of past pathogen exposure could be identified by cataloging public T cell receptors. The later analysis used no new phenotypic data to find candidate immune exposures, relying instead on TCR beta sequences and their occurrence across donors. Of the approximately 400 genotyped donors, roughly 80% were placed in the genetic ancestry cluster associated with self-reported Caucasian donors. To predict cytomegalovirus infection status, the study combined high-throughput TCR immunosequencing, statistical association of individual TCRs with disease status, and machine learning. A later genetic analysis took genome-wide SNP genotypes for about 65% of the 666 donors and used that subset as a discovery cohort. Because of strong linkage in the cohort, five DR-DQ haplotypes were treated as single units for association and clustering. Typing coverage varied by locus: roughly 629-630 donors for A, B, C, DRB1 and DQB1; about 520 for DQA1; 600 to 610 for DPA1; 450 to 480 for DPB1. Donor age, sex, ethnicity and CMV serostatus were compiled alongside the repertoire data. The study used immunosequencing to profile the T cell repertoires of 666 subjects and linked those repertoires to cytomegalovirus serostatus. All discovery cohort repertoires had been generated using a single sequencing platform. Along with the approximately 650-subject first cohort, a separate validation cohort of 120 different subjects was used. An earlier analysis of several hundred of the donors applied high-throughput TCR beta sequencing to assess whether each TCR beta V gene segment acted as functional or pseudogenic. About 300 gigabases of sequencing data and around 87 million unique TCR sequences were included in an early release covering over 600 HLA-typed donors. HLA typing covered class I and class II loci at four-digit resolution. Among about 390 genotyped donors of the cohort, an average of 235,054 unique TCR beta nucleotide sequences were sequenced per donor, roughly a sixth of them non-productive. A later analysis re-examined previously published TCR beta repertoires from roughly 650 donors and added high-resolution HLA genotyping to investigate patterns of TCR occurrence. Summary of the overall study and its limitations: Most CMV-associated TCR beta chains appeared to be HLA-restricted in a later analysis, and the HLA associations seemed to be driven largely by CMV exposure. A few of the identified cytomegalovirus-associated TCR beta chains were confirmed in vitro to be specific for cytomegalovirus antigens. A further reported finding was that TCR beta sequences accurately predicted the HLA-A and HLA-B alleles for most subjects in the first cohort. An association between a missense DCLRE1C variant and V-gene and J-gene trimming of TCR beta chains was found in a later genetic analysis and replicated in an independent cohort. According to a later analysis, parvovirus B19, influenza, CMV and Epstein-Barr virus appeared linked to several top co-occurrence clusters. Specific HLA alleles were associated with 15,000 to 20,000 TCR beta sequences at a false discovery rate of 0.05 in a later analysis. The classifier was reported to diagnose cytomegalovirus status with high specificity and sensitivity in both the original cohort and the validation cohort. Because HLA typing was missing for some donors at each locus, association tests included only the typed subset. The authors suggested that the approach could potentially be generalized to other disease states and immunological phenotypes. Roughly uniform sequencing depth across donors was assumed in presence/absence analyses, although this assumption may not hold. In an earlier analysis of about 550 of the donors, most TCR beta V segments were observed in productive rearrangements about 87% or about 30% of the time, broadly matching IMGT annotations. Because counts were too low, seventeen rarely observed V segments, including chromosome 9 orphons, were excluded from the earlier analysis of under 650 of the donors. Linkage disequilibrium might explain the correlated functional status among segregating V segments, but an unknown experimental factor could not be ruled out. In this cohort, only TCR beta chains were sequenced, and detectable features were limited by the absence of alpha or paired-chain data. A later genetic analysis reported fewer N-insertions in productive TCRs among donors in an Asian-associated ancestry cluster than the roughly 700-donor mean. For the cohort, immune exposure information was limited to CMV serostatus. Assigning TCR associations to individual alleles was difficult when HLA alleles, especially DR and DQ, strongly co-occurred. In a later analysis, HLA-associated TCR beta chains were found to be more clonally expanded and to have lower generation probabilities than equally common non-associated chains. In a later analysis, the rate of TCR association differed among HLA loci, with DRB1 alleles having the most associated TCRs and HLA-C alleles having the fewest. A cluster of highly shared sequence variants was judged likely to represent a technical artifact of the sequencing pipeline. Some IMGT-functional V segments, including TRBV6-2 and TRBV6-3, could not be distinguished by the 87-base-pair reads and were therefore excluded. The study listed approximately 150 TCR beta chains as associated with cytomegalovirus. Across donors, most TCR sequences were observed very rarely, whereas some public TCRs were present in many individuals.

With regard to this clone: Its antigen is not yet known. Base qualities are not recorded, but no much larger clone differs from it by a single base.

The cohort comprised some 680 healthy bone marrow donors. All cohort members were sampled while nominally healthy, although unrecorded immune exposures were likely present. The donor tested CMV seronegative, placing the donor among the roughly 400 seronegative members of the cohort. Every donor gave a peripheral blood sample, and the peripheral blood mononuclear cells from that sample were used for TCR beta sequencing. Genomic DNA was extracted from the blood cell samples with the Qiagen DNeasy Blood Extraction Kit. From the cysteine through the phenylalanine, the CDR3 covers 13 amino acids. Just the 39-base CDR3 DNA is kept, in frame starting at base 1. Relative to germline, V is 8 bases shorter and J is 8 bases shorter, with 15 bases between their ends. According to the germline V gene, CDR1 reads SNHLY and CDR2 reads FYNNEI. The library was generated by the immunoSEQ multiplex PCR assay. For the multiplex PCR, a mixture combining 60 forward primers for TCR Vbeta segments and 13 reverse primers for TCR Jbeta segments was used. The CDR3 region of rearranged TCR beta genes was amplified from genomic DNA with a multiplex PCR assay. On the Illumina HiSeq System, the amplified TCR beta libraries were sequenced as 87-base-pair reads. The paper's data handling went like this. Across the 670 or so repertoires, a later analysis counted approximately 75 million unique TCR beta chains, about 10 million of which were shared by at least two donors. Raw reads were error-corrected and collapsed into unique sequences by a nearest-neighbor algorithm in which closely related sequences were merged to remove PCR and sequencing errors. CDR3 sequences were aligned to IMGT reference sequences to assign V, D and J gene segments. For a sequence to be retained, a match of at least six nucleotides to both a V gene segment and a J gene segment was required. Rearrangements were classified as productive when the CDR3 lacked stop codons and remained in frame with V and J, and all other rearrangements were classified as non-productive. CDR3 was defined by IMGT convention, running from the second conserved V-encoded cysteine to the conserved J-encoded phenylalanine. Sequences without an unambiguous match to a single V gene segment were excluded from the earlier analysis of approximately 600 of the donors. An earlier analysis of just under 600 of the donors called V segments functional above 56.7% productive rearrangements and segregating when the between-donor standard deviation exceeded 5%. To diagnose cytomegalovirus status from the catalog of TCR beta chain sequences, a statistical classification framework was built. V and J gene assignment, in a later analysis, came from comparing TCR nucleotide sequences with IMGT/GENE-DB human TR gene sequences. The TCRdist pipeline was used in a later analysis to assign CDR3 sequences and most-parsimonious VDJ recombination scenarios. A later analysis defined each TCR beta chain by its CDR3 amino acid sequence plus V-gene family, and excluded reads lacking a unique V-gene family. As a way to deal with suspected cross-contamination and a sequencing artifact, a later analysis dropped approximately 570 nucleotide sequences that were highly shared and had low generation probability. A later analysis calculated a clonal expansion index for each public chain from normalized within-repertoire ranks of inferred template counts. A later analysis computed generation probabilities with a VDJ recombination model fitted to out-of-frame rearrangements, and checked the results against IGoR. In a later analysis, TCR-TCR, TCR-HLA and TCR-CMV co-occurrence was scored with hypergeometric tests, and a repertoire-size bias correction was applied to TCR pairs. In a later analysis, false discovery rates were estimated by permuting HLA or CMV assignments 20 times. In a later analysis, co-occurring TCRs were grouped with DBSCAN, and TCRdist sequence similarity was added when clustering was performed within HLA-allele-positive subsets. For co-occurrence clustering, repertoires with fewer than 30,000 or more than 120,000 public chains were excluded, along with about five repertoires with anomalous nucleotide sharing. TCRdb limited this immuneACCESS table to in-frame rearrangements with V and J called. A share of clones is missing; checked studies link under half to unresolved V genes, and the rest is unexplained. V, J and clone size are those of that table, while D and trimming were read from the DNA. This sample is represented by roughly 160,000 clones; approximately 80% of them were singletons. About 2.4% of the sample rests with the top ten.

Sequencing was done on a sample of PBMCs. The TCR comes from a male donor in good health and CMV-seronegative. The V and J segments used are TRBV2 and TRBJ1-4; the D gene lacks a confident call. The base sequence is TGTGCCAGCGATAGAGAGGGTAGGGAAAAACTGTTTTTT. Its protein reads: CASDREGREKLFF.